This TCR beta chain was sequenced for a study of T cell responses to AZD1222 COVID-19 vaccine. Study-wide results and caveats: Baseline seropositivity characterized only six AZD1222 recipients. Reportedly, nearly half the spike-specific TCRs target unmutated variant regions. Clonal diversity was possibly underestimated; the donors were predominantly white British and more often female.

This CDR3 has 14 residues. With 1 base removed from V and 1 base from J, the gap between germline ends came to 7 bases. The germline V gene has CDR1 MNHEY and CDR2 SVGAGI. Libraries were prepared by immunoSEQ multiplex PCR; TCRdb keeps only in-frame clonotypes and omits some of them. The table records some 180,000 clones, roughly 92% of them present only once. On this clone itself: The target antigen is unknown.

This chain joins TRBV6-5 and TRBJ1-1; the D gene is possibly TRBD1 (6 bases). The starting material was peripheral blood, obtained 28 days after the second AZD1222 dose. The TCR was taken from an adult who received the AZD1222 COVID-19 vaccine. The CDR3: CASSYYRENTEAFF. The CDR3, as DNA: TGTGCCAGCAGTTACTACAGGGAGAACACTGAAGCTTTCTTT.